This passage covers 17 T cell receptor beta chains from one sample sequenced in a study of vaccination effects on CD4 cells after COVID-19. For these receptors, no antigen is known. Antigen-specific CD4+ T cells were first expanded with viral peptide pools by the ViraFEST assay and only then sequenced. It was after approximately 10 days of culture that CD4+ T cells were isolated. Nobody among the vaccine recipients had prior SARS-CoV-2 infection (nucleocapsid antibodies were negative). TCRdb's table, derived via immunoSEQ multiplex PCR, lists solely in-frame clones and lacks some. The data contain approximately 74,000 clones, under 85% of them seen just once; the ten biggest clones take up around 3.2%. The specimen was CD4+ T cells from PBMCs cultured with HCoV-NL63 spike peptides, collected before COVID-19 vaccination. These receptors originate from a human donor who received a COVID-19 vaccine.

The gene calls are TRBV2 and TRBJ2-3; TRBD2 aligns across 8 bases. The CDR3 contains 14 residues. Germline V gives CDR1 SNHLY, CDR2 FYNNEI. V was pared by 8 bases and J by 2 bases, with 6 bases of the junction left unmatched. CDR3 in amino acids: CASLSGTITDTQYF. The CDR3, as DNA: TGTGCCAGCCTTAGCGGGACCATCACAGATACGCAGTATTTT.

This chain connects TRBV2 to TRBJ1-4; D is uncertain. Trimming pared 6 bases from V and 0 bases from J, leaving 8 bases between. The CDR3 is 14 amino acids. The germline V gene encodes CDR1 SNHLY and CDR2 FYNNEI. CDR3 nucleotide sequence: TGTGCCAGCAGCAACAGAGCAACTAATGAAAAACTGTTTTTT. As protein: CASSNRATNEKLFF.

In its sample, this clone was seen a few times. In nucleotides, the CDR3 is TGTGCCAGCAGTTTAAGGAGCTCCTATAATTCACCCCTCCACTTT. Translation gives CASSLRSSYNSPLHF. The chain carries TRBV27 and TRBJ1-6; no clear D. Germline CDR1 is MNHEY and CDR2 is SMNVEV (reference sequence). The CDR3 totals 15 residues. The V gene lost 2 bases and the J gene lost 0 bases, with 5 bases spanning the gap.

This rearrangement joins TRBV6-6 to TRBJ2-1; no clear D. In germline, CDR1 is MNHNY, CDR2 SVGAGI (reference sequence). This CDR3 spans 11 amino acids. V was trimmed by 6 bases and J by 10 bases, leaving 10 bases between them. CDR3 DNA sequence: TGTGCCAGCAGCACTAACTCCGAGCAGTTCTTC. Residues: CASSTNSEQFF.

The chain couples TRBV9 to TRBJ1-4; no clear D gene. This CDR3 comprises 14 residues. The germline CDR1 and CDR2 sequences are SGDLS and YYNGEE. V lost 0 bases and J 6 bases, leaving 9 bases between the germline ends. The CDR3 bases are TGTGCCAGCAGCGTAGGGGGAAGATATGAAAAACTGTTTTTT. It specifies CASSVGGRYEKLFF.

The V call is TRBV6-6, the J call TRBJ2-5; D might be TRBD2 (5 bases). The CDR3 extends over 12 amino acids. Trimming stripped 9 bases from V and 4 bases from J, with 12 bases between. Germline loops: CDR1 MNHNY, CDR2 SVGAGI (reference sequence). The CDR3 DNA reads TGTGCCAGTTCCCCGGGGAGAGAGACCCAGTACTTC. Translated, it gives CASSPGRETQYF.

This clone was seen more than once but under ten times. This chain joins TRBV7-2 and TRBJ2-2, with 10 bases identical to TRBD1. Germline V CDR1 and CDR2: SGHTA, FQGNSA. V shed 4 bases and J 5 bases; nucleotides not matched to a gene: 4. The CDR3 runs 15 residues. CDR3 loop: CASSSGQGRTGELFF. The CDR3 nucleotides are TGTGCCAGCAGCTCGGGACAGGGGAGGACCGGGGAGCTGTTTTTT.

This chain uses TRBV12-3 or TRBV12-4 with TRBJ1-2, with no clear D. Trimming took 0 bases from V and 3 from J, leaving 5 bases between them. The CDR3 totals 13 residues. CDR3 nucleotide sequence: TGTGCCAGCAGTTTAGCCCAGGACTATGGCTACACCTTC. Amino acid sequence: CASSLAQDYGYTF.

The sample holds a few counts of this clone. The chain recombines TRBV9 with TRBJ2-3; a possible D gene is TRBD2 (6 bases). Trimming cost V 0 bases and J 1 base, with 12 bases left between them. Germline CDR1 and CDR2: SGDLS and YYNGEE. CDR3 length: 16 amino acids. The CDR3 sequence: CASSVVGSGRTDTQYF. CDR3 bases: TGTGCCAGCAGCGTAGTTGGTAGCGGCCGCACAGATACGCAGTATTTT.

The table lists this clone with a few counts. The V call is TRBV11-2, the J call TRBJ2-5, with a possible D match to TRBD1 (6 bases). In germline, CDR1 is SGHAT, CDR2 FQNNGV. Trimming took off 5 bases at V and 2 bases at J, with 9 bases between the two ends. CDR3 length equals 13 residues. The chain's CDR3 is CASSARGQETQYF. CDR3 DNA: TGTGCCAGCAGCGCTAGGGGGCAAGAGACCCAGTACTTC.

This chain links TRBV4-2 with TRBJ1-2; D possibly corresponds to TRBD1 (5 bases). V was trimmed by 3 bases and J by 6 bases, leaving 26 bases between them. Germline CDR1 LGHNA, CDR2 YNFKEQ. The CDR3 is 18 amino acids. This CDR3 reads CASSQGIPGPTRRDGYTF. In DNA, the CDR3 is TGTGCCAGCAGCCAGGGAATACCGGGACCTACTAGGCGTGATGGCTACACCTTC.

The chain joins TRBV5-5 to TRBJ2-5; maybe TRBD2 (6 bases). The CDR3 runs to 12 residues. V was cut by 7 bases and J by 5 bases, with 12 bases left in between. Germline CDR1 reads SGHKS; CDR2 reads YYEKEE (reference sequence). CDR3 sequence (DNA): TGTGCCAGCGGGTGGAGGGCCGAGACCCAGTACTTC. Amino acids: CASGWRAETQYF.

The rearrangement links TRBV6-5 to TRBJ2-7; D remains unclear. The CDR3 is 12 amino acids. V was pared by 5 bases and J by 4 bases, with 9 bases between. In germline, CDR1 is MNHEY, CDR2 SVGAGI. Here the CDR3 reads CASSPGSYEQYV. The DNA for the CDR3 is TGTGCCAGCAGTCCGGGTTCTTACGAGCAGTACGTC.

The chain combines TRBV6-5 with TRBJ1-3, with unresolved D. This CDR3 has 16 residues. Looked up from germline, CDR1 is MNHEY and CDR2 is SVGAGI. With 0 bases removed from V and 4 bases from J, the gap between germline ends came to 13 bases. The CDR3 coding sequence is TGTGCCAGCAGTTACTCTGTCACTCGAGTGGGAAACACCATATATTTT. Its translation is CASSYSVTRVGNTIYF.

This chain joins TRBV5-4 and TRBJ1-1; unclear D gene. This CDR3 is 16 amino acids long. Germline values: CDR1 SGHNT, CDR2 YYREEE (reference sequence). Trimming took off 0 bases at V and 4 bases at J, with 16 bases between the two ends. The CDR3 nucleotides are TGTGCCAGCAGCTTGGCTTCCGAAAGGGTGGGCACTGAAGCTTTCTTT. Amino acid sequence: CASSLASERVGTEAFF.

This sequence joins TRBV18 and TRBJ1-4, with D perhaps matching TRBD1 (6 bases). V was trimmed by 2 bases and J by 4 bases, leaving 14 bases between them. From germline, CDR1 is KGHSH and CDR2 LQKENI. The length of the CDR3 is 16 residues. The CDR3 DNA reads TGTGCCAGCTCACCAGAGCGACAGGCGCTTAATGAAAAACTGTTTTTT. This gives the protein CASSPERQALNEKLFF.

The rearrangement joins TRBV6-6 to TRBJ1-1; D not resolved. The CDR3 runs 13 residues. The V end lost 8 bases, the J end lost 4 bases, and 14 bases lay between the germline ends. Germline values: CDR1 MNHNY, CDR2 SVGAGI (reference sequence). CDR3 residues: CASAAERATEAFF. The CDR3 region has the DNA TGTGCCAGCGCGGCGGAGAGGGCCACTGAAGCTTTCTTT.